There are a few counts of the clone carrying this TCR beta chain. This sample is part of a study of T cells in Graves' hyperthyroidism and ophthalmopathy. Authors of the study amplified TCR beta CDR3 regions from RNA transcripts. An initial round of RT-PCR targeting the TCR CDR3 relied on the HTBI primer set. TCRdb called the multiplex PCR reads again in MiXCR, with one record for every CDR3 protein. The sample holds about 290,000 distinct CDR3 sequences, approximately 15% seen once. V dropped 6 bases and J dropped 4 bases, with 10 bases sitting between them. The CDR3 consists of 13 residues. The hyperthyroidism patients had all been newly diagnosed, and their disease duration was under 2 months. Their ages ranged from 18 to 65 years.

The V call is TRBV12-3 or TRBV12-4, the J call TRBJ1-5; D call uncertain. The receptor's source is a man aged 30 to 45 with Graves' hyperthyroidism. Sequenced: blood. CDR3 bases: TGTGCCAGCAGCCTATGGCTAAATCAGCCCCAGCATTTT. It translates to CASSLWLNQPQHF.